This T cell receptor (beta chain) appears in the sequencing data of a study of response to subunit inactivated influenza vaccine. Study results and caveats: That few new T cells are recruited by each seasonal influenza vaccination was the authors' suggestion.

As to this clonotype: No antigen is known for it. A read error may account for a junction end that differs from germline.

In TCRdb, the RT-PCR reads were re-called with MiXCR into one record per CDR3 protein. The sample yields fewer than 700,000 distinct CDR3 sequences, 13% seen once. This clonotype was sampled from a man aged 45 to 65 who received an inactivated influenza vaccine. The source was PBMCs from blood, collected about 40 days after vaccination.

The chain's CDR3 is CATSEMGSEQVF. The CDR3 DNA is TGTGCCACCAGTGAAATGGGAAGTGAGCAGGTCTTC. The rearrangement joins TRBV24-1 to TRBJ2-1; D not resolved. Germline lookup yields CDR1 KGHDR and CDR2 SFDVKD. This CDR3 has 12 residues.